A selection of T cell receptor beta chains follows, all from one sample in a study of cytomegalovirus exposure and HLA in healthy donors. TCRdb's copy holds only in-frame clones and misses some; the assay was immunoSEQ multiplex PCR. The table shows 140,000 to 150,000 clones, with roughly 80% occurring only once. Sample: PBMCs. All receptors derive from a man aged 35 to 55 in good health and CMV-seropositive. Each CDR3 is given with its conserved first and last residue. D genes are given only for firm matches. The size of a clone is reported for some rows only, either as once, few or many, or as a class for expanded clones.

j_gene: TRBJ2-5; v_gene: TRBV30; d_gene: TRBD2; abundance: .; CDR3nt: TGTGCCTGGACCCCCAATTGGGGAGGGGAGACCCAGTACTTC; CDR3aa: CAWTPNWGGETQYF
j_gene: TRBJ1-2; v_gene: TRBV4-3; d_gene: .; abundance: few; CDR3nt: TGCGCCAGCAGCCAAGGGACAGAAAACTATGGCTACACCTTC; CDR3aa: CASSQGTENYGYTF
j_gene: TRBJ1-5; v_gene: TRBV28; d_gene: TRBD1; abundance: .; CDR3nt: TGTGCCAGCCGACAGGGGGTCATTCAGCCCCAGCATTTT; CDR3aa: CASRQGVIQPQHF
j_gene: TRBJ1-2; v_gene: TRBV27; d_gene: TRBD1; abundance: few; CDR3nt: TGTGCCAGCAGTCCGGGACAGGGAGGAGCTGGCTACACCTTC; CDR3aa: CASSPGQGGAGYTF
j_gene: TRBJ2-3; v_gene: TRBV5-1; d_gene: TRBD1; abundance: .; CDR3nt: TGCGCCAGCACCCTACAGGGGGGCGGGACAGTAGATACGCAGTATTTT; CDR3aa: CASTLQGGGTVDTQYF
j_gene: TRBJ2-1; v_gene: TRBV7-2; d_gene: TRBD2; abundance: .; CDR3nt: TGTGCCAGCAGCTTAGGACTAGCGGGCTCCGATGAGCAGTTCTTC; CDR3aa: CASSLGLAGSDEQFF
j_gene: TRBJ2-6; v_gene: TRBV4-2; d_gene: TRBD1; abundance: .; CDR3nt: TGTGCCAGCAGCCAGAGGACAGGGGACGGGGCCAACGTCCTGACTTTC; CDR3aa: CASSQRTGDGANVLTF
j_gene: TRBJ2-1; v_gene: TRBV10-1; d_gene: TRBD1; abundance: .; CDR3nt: TGCGCCAGCAGCCTATACGGACAGGGGAGGTCCTACAATGAGCAGTTCTTC; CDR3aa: CASSLYGQGRSYNEQFF
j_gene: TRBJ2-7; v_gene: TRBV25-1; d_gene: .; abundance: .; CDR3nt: TGTGCCACTTCCGGACAGTCCTTTGAGCAGTACTTC; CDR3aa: CATSGQSFEQYF
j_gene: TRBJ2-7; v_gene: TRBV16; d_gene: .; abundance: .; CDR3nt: TGTGCCAGCAGCCAATCTAGTGTTTCTTACGAGCAGTACTTC; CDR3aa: CASSQSSVSYEQYF
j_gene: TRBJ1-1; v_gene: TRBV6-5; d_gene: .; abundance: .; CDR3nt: TGTGCCAGCAGTTACTCGTTAGGGGAAGGGGCTGAAGCTTTCTTT; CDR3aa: CASSYSLGEGAEAFF
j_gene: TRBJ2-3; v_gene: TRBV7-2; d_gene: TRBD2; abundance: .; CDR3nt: TGTGCCAGCAGGGGGACTAGCGGGAGAGGGGATACGCAGTATTTT; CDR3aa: CASRGTSGRGDTQYF
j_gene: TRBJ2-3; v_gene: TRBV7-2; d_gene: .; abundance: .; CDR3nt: TGTGCCAGCAGCCCACGACCAGGTATTAGCACAGATACGCAGTATTTT; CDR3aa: CASSPRPGISTDTQYF
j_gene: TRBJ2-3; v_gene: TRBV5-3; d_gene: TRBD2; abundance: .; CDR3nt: TGTGCCAGAAGTTGGGGACTAGCGGGAGGGGTTGATACGCAGTATTTT; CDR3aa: CARSWGLAGGVDTQYF
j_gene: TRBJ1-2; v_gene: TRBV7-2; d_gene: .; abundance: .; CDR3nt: TGTGCCAGCAGCTTAACGGGGAATGGCTACACCTTC; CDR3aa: CASSLTGNGYTF
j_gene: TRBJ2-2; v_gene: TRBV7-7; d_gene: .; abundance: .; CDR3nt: TGTGCCAGCAGCCCGGGACTTACCACCGGGGAGCTGTTTTTT; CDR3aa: CASSPGLTTGELFF
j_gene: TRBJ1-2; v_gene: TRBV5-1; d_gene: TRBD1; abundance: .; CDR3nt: TGCGCCAGCAGCTTCGACAGGGAGTATGGCTACACCTTC; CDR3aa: CASSFDREYGYTF
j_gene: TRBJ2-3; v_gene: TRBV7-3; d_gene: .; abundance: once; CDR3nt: TGTGCCAGCAGCTTCGACGGACTACGAACGGGTACGCAGTATTTT; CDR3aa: CASSFDGLRTGTQYF
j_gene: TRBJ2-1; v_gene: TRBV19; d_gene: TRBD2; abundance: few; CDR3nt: TGTGCCAGTAGTAGGAGGACTAGTTTCTACAATGAGCAGTTCTTC; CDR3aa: CASSRRTSFYNEQFF
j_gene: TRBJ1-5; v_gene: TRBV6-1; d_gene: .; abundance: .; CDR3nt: TGTGCCAGCAGGACCTACAGCGGTCAGCCCCAGCATTTT; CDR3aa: CASRTYSGQPQHF